The clone carrying this T cell receptor beta chain was detected once. What it binds is unknown. The record originates from a study of T cell responses to AZD1222 COVID-19 vaccine. Study-wide findings and caveats: No day 14 peak samples; only post-peak repertoires were characterized.

Assay: immunoSEQ multiplex PCR; the TCRdb copy retains only in-frame clones and omits some. The repertoire consists of around 100,000 clones, with about 88% occurring once and the leading ten covering about 1.8%. The V end was cut by 5 bases, the J end by 0 bases, with 11 bases between. The CDR3 extends over 15 amino acids. Germline V gene lookup returns CDR1 SEHNR and CDR2 FQNEAQ (reference sequence). This chain joins TRBV7-9 and TRBJ1-3; no reliable D call. The sequence came from an adult in good health. The sequencing here drew on peripheral blood, taken on day 0 of AZD1222 vaccination. The CDR3 DNA is TGTGCCAGCAGCGGCCCAATTCGCTCTGGAAACACCATATATTTT. Protein: CASSGPIRSGNTIYF.